One T cell receptor (beta chain) is described in this entry. Here immunoSEQ multiplex PCR was the method, and the copy in TCRdb shows in-frame clones only, minus some. The sample has 200,000 to 250,000 clones; about 82% are singletons. The data belong to a study of blood T cell repertoires in COVID-19. Specimen: peripheral blood. The sequence derives from a man older than 75 with acute or convalescent COVID-19.

DNA for the CDR3: TGCAGTGCTAGATCATACGAGCAGTACTTC. Translated: CSARSYEQYF. J is TRBJ2-7 and V is TRBV20-1; D unclear. V lost 2 bases and J lost 4, with 3 bases in between. From germline, CDR1 is DFQATT and CDR2 SNEGSKA (reference sequence). The CDR3 consists of 10 residues.